This T cell receptor beta chain was sequenced during a study of blood T cell repertoires in COVID-19. Libraries were prepared by immunoSEQ multiplex PCR; TCRdb keeps only in-frame clonotypes and omits some of them. Here the sample spans 120,000 to 150,000 clones, roughly nine tenths being singletons. V was pared by 8 bases and J by 5 bases, with 9 bases between. CDR3 length: 11 residues. The germline gives CDR1 LNHDA, CDR2 SQIVND (reference sequence). The chain recombines TRBV19 with TRBJ1-2, with no clear D. Material: peripheral blood. The clonotype comes from a human donor with COVID-19, enrolled during active disease. The donor label of this sample is uncertain. This CDR3 reads CASEGWYGYTF. CDR3 bases: TGTGCCAGTGAGGGTTGGTATGGCTACACCTTC.